Below are 24 T cell receptor beta chains sequenced from a single sample in a study of blood T cell repertoires in COVID-19. Profiled with immunoSEQ multiplex PCR; TCRdb holds only in-frame clones, not every one. The sample includes about 370,000 clones, over 75% of them seen just once. What was sequenced was PBMCs or T cells enriched from blood (not recorded which). The receptors shown here come from a man aged 18-30 years who had recovered from COVID-19.

This clone was picked up one time. The gene calls are TRBV18 and TRBJ2-7, with 8 bases fitting TRBD1. CDR1 and CDR2 from the germline V gene are KGHSH and LQKENI. The CDR3 contains 12 residues. Trimming took 5 bases from V and 3 from J; bases not matched to a gene: 0. DNA for the CDR3: TGTGCCAGCTCAGGGACAGGCTACGAGCAGTACTTC. This translates into CASSGTGYEQYF.

This sequence joins TRBV4-1 and TRBJ2-2, with D possibly TRBD1 on 5 matching bases. Germline CDR1 MGHRA, CDR2 YSYEKL. Trimming cost V 2 bases and J 5 bases, with 6 bases left between them. The CDR3 has 13 residues. For the CDR3, the DNA is TGCGCCAGCAGCCAACCAGGGACCGGGGAGCTGTTTTTT. It specifies CASSQPGTGELFF.

V gene TRBV3-1 (or the pseudogene TRBV3-2) combines with J gene TRBJ2-7; the D gene is possibly TRBD2 (6 bases). This CDR3 region has 17 residues. The V gene's germline CDR1 is LGHDT and CDR2 YNNKEL (reference sequence). Between the trimmed V and J ends, which lost 0 bases and 6 bases, there was a span of 21 bases. The CDR3 is CASSQEVVTRDFTEQYF. Here the CDR3 DNA reads TGTGCCAGCAGCCAAGAGGTAGTAACGCGGGACTTTACCGAGCAGTACTTC.

The V call is TRBV27, the J call TRBJ2-2; the match to TRBD1 covers 11 bases. CDR3 length: 21 amino acids. Germline V lookup: CDR1 MNHEY, CDR2 SMNVEV (reference sequence). The trim removed 0 bases at V and 3 bases at J, leaving 15 bases unmatched. The CDR3 reads CASSLSKGTGGFYSYTGELFF. The DNA of the CDR3 is TGTGCCAGCAGTTTATCGAAAGGGACAGGGGGATTTTATAGTTACACCGGGGAGCTGTTTTTT.

The V call is TRBV6-5, the J call TRBJ2-1, with TRBD1 identical over 8 bases. CDR1 is MNHEY and CDR2 is SVGAGI in the germline V gene. The CDR3 consists of 14 residues. Germline trimming cut 6 bases from V and 4 bases from J; bases unmatched to any gene: 5. This chain's CDR3 is CASRVDRAYNEQFF. CDR3 sequence (DNA): TGTGCCAGCAGAGTGGACAGGGCTTACAATGAGCAGTTCTTC.

V and J are TRBV27 and TRBJ2-1; TRBD1 matches at 12 bases. The V gene end was trimmed by 11 bases and the J gene end by 15 bases; junction bases not matched to a gene: 11. Per the germline V gene, CDR1 is MNHEY and CDR2 is SMNVEV (reference sequence). The CDR3 runs to 12 residues. CDR3 nucleotide sequence: TGTGCCGTCGGGACAGGGGGCGGTTTGCGGTTCTTC. It encodes CAVGTGGGLRFF.

The chain couples TRBV20-1 to TRBJ2-3; TRBD2 aligns across 11 bases. This CDR3 contains 14 residues. The V gene's germline CDR1 is DFQATT and CDR2 SNEGSKA (reference sequence). V gave up 3 bases and J gave up 6 bases; unmatched junction bases: 5. The CDR3 reads CSASTSGSVDTQYF. CDR3 in DNA: TGCAGTGCTAGTACTAGCGGGAGTGTGGATACGCAGTATTTT.

The gene calls are TRBV11-2 and TRBJ1-2; 9 positions agree with TRBD1. The germline gives CDR1 SGHAT, CDR2 FQNNGV. Unmatched junction bases numbered 4, after V lost 4 bases and J lost 4 bases. CDR3 length equals 14 residues. The CDR3 loop is CASSSTGGVYGYTF. The CDR3 DNA reads as TGTGCCAGCAGCTCCACAGGGGGCGTCTATGGCTACACCTTC. The variable domain in full, with the rest retrieved from reference TRBV11-2 and TRBJ1-2, is EAGVAQSPRYKIIEKRQSVAFWCNPISGHATLYWYQQILGQGPKLLIQFQNNGVVDDSQLPKDRFSAERLKGVDSTLKIQPAKLEDSAVYLCASSSTGGVYGYTFGSGTRLTVV.

The J gene is TRBJ1-6, the V gene TRBV7-2, with D possibly TRBD1 on 5 matching bases. This CDR3 has 13 residues. From germline, CDR1 is SGHTA and CDR2 FQGNSA. Trimming pared 3 bases from V and 7 bases from J, leaving 7 bases between. CDR3 coding DNA: TGTGCCAGCAGCTTGGCAGGGAATTCACCCCTCCACTTT. Translation gives CASSLAGNSPLHF. The whole variable domain, filled in from reference TRBV7-2 and TRBJ1-6, reads GAGVSQSPSNKVTEKGKDVELRCDPISGHTALYWYRQSLGQGLEFLIYFQGNSAPDKSGLPSDRFSAERTGGSVSTLTIQRTQQEDSAVYLCASSLAGNSPLHFGNGTRLTVT.

This chain uses TRBV7-9 with TRBJ1-1; tentative D call: TRBD1 (6 bases). Germline-derived CDR1 and CDR2 are SEHNR and FQNEAQ (reference sequence). The CDR3 extends over 15 amino acids. V gave up 5 bases and J gave up 1 base, with 14 bases separating them. CDR3 DNA: TGTGCCAGCAGCAGGTCCGGGACAACGAACACTGAAGCTTTCTTT. Its protein is CASSRSGTTNTEAFF.

The rearrangement uses TRBV5-1 and TRBJ2-3; D is perhaps TRBD1 (5 bases). CDR3 length: 16 residues. Germline CDR1 and CDR2: SGHRS and YFSETQ. V lost 2 bases and J lost 0, with 13 bases in between. The CDR3 region is CASSLRATASTDTQYF. Here the CDR3 DNA reads TGCGCCAGCAGCTTAAGGGCGACAGCTAGCACAGATACGCAGTATTTT.

This clone was picked up a small number of times. The CDR3 nucleotides read TGTGCCAGCAGCTTAAACAGGGTGGATCAGCCCCAGCATTTT. This encodes CASSLNRVDQPQHF. This chain uses TRBV7-9 with TRBJ1-5; weak D call: TRBD1 (6 bases). The CDR3 is 14 residues long. V lost 2 bases, J lost 5 bases, and 10 bases lay in between. CDR1 and CDR2 from the germline V gene are SEHNR and FQNEAQ (reference sequence).

This chain links TRBV25-1 with TRBJ2-7; 9 bases align to TRBD2. Germline CDR1 MGHDK, CDR2 SYGVNS. V dropped 2 bases and J dropped 2; count of bases not matched to a gene: 4. The CDR3 is made up of 15 amino acids. The DNA for the CDR3 is TGTGCCAGCAGTGAACAGAGCGGGAGGACCTACGAGCAGTACTTC. Translating it yields CASSEQSGRTYEQYF.

The rearrangement links TRBV6-5 to TRBJ1-4, with D perhaps matching TRBD1 (6 bases). This CDR3 region has 14 residues. The V gene's germline CDR1 is MNHEY and CDR2 SVGAGI. Trimming took 2 bases from V and 4 from J, leaving 8 bases between them. The CDR3 spells CASSYGGGNEKLFF. Here the CDR3 DNA reads TGTGCCAGCAGTTACGGGGGCGGTAATGAAAAACTGTTTTTT.

The chain links TRBV19 to TRBJ2-3; the match to TRBD2 covers 15 bases. Trimming cost V 5 bases and J 5 bases; bases outside gene matches: 2. Looked up from germline, CDR1 is LNHDA and CDR2 is SQIVND (reference sequence). The CDR3 has 15 amino acids. CDR3 sequence: CASSGLAGGIDTQYF. The DNA for the CDR3 is TGTGCCAGTAGTGGACTAGCGGGAGGGATAGATACGCAGTATTTT.

The CDR3 DNA follows: TGTGCCAGCAGCCAAGATTGGGGACAGTGGAACTACAATGAGCAGTTCTTC. Protein: CASSQDWGQWNYNEQFF. The chain joins TRBV4-2 to TRBJ2-1, with 7 bases aligning to TRBD1. V dropped 0 bases and J dropped 3; count of bases not matched to a gene: 8. CDR3 length equals 17 residues. Germline values: CDR1 LGHNA, CDR2 YNFKEQ.

V and J are TRBV28 and TRBJ1-1, with 7 bases fitting TRBD1. After removal of 6 bases from V and 5 bases from J, the junction contained 9 bases not matched to a gene. There are 14 residues in the CDR3. Germline V gene sequence: CDR1 MDHEN, CDR2 SYDVKM. In DNA form, the CDR3 reads TGTGCCAGCAGAATAGGGGGCGCGGGGACTGAAGCTTTCTTT. Translating gives CASRIGGAGTEAFF. Together with reference TRBV28 and TRBJ1-1, the CDR3 gives the full variable domain: DVKVTQSSRYLVKRTGEKVFLECVQDMDHENMFWYRQDPGLGLRLIYFSYDVKMKEKGDIPEGYSVSREKKERFSLILESASTNQTSMYLCASRIGGAGTEAFFGQGTRLTVV.

The chain couples TRBV18 to TRBJ1-1; possibly TRBD1 for D (6 bases). Germline CDR1 and CDR2: KGHSH and LQKENI. This CDR3 comprises 14 residues. The germline V and J ends were trimmed by 5 bases and 1 base, with 11 bases remaining between them. CDR3 bases: TGTGCCAGCTCAACCTACAGGGAGAACACTGAAGCTTTCTTT. Translation: CASSTYRENTEAFF.

V gene TRBV28 combines with J gene TRBJ2-2; the match to TRBD2 covers 8 bases. The V gene's germline CDR1 is MDHEN and CDR2 SYDVKM. The ends lost 5 bases at V and 4 bases at J; junction bases unmatched: 9. This CDR3 comprises 16 residues. The CDR3 coding sequence is TGTGCCAGCAGTCTTCCGGGACTAGGGTCCACCGGGGAGCTGTTTTTT. It yields the protein CASSLPGLGSTGELFF.

This clone is a singleton in its sample. The chain carries TRBV3-1 (or the pseudogene TRBV3-2) and TRBJ2-6; TRBD1 matches at 7 bases. Per the germline V gene, CDR1 is LGHDT and CDR2 is YNNKEL (reference sequence). This CDR3 is 17 amino acids long. The J segment lost 0 bases and the V segment lost 3 bases, leaving 5 bases of the junction unmatched. In DNA form, the CDR3 reads TGTGCCAGCAGCCAGACCGGGACAGTCTCTGGGGCCAACGTCCTGACTTTC. Its translation is CASSQTGTVSGANVLTF.

The V gene is TRBV9, the J gene TRBJ2-1, with TRBD2 identical over 11 bases. CDR3 length: 16 residues. The germline V gene has CDR1 SGDLS and CDR2 YYNGEE. Unmatched junction bases numbered 5, after V lost 2 bases and J lost 4 bases. The CDR3 is CASSVRIAGGYNEQFF. CDR3 nucleotide sequence: TGTGCCAGCAGCGTTCGTATAGCGGGAGGGTACAATGAGCAGTTCTTC.

This chain uses TRBV10-3 with TRBJ1-1, with no clear D. This CDR3 has 13 amino acids. V lost 11 bases and J lost 2, with 15 bases in between. Germline V CDR1 and CDR2: ENHRY, SYGVKD. The CDR3 coding sequence is TGTGCCGCCGAACCCACGGGTAACACTGAAGCTTTCTTT. The encoded protein is CAAEPTGNTEAFF.

The rearrangement uses TRBV11-1 and TRBJ2-1; 8 nucleotides line up with TRBD1. Looked up from germline, CDR1 is SGHAT and CDR2 is FQDESV (reference sequence). The CDR3 runs to 15 residues. V lost 4 bases to trimming and J lost 10 bases; unmatched junction nucleotides: 12. CDR3 DNA sequence: TGTGCCAGCAGCTGGCCCGGGACAGGTTCCCGGGAGCAGTTCTTC. This codes for CASSWPGTGSREQFF.

The rearrangement uses TRBV4-2 and TRBJ2-1, with TRBD2 matching 8 bases. The trim removed 4 bases at V and 3 bases at J, leaving 5 bases unmatched. The germline gives CDR1 LGHNA, CDR2 YNFKEQ. CDR3 size: 15 residues. Written as DNA, the CDR3 is TGTGCCAGCAGCCCGAGCGGGAGCCTCTACAATGAGCAGTTCTTC. Translated: CASSPSGSLYNEQFF.